These 27 T cell receptor beta chains were all obtained from the same sample, sequenced in a study of blood T cell repertoires in COVID-19. Generated by immunoSEQ multiplex PCR, the TCRdb table keeps only in-frame clones and is missing some. Of roughly 100,000 clones listed, over 80% are singletons. The sample taken for sequencing was peripheral blood. The source is a middle-aged man with active COVID-19.

This clone is medium-sized in the sample. The J gene is TRBJ1-5, the V gene TRBV6-2 or TRBV6-3; TRBD1 matches at 11 bases. The CDR3 has 14 amino acids. The J segment lost 6 bases and the V segment lost 5 bases, leaving 3 bases of the junction unmatched. Germline CDR1 and CDR2: MNHEY and SVGEGT. The CDR3 DNA reads as TGTGCCAGCAGTGCCGGGACAGGGGGTCAGCCCCAGCATTTT. Protein product: CASSAGTGGQPQHF.

The table lists this clone with a count of one. The rearrangement uses TRBV11-2 and TRBJ2-7; maybe TRBD1 (5 bases). This CDR3 is built from 13 residues. Per germline, CDR1 SGHAT and CDR2 FQNNGV. Trimming removed 5 bases from V and 3 bases from J, with 11 bases in between. CDR3 coding DNA: TGTGCCAGCAGCCACGGACAAAACTACGAGCAGTACTTC. Translating gives CASSHGQNYEQYF.

The V call is TRBV2, the J call TRBJ2-1; a weak D match, TRBD1 (5 bases). Germline-derived CDR1 and CDR2 are SNHLY and FYNNEI. The CDR3 loop spans 13 amino acids. V gave up 11 bases and J gave up 8 bases, with 19 bases separating them. The CDR3 coding sequence is TGTGCCGGAAAGGAAGGGGATATCTATGAGCAGTTCTTC. Translating gives CAGKEGDIYEQFF.

The chain combines TRBV14 with TRBJ2-2; TRBD2 aligns across 7 bases. Trimming removed 7 bases from V and 7 bases from J; junction bases left unmatched: 6. CDR1 is SGHDN, CDR2 FVKESK, per germline. CDR3 length: 13 residues. The CDR3 nucleotides are TGTGCCAGCAAAGCGAGCGGGGTCGGGGAGCTGTTTTTT. Translated, it gives CASKASGVGELFF.

The chain carries TRBV6-5 and TRBJ2-1, with 9 bases fitting TRBD2. Germline assignment: CDR1 MNHEY and CDR2 SVGAGI. V was clipped by 6 bases and J by 5 bases; unmatched bases: 8. The CDR3 covers 15 residues. The CDR3 region is CASRASSGTNNEQFF. The CDR3, as DNA: TGTGCCAGCAGAGCCTCTAGCGGGACAAACAATGAGCAGTTCTTC.

The chain links TRBV7-8 to TRBJ2-1, with D maybe TRBD1 (5 bases). The CDR3 consists of 13 residues. Trimming shortened V by 1 base and J by 15 bases, and 16 bases separated the two germline ends. Germline V gene sequence: CDR1 SGHVS, CDR2 FQNEAQ. The CDR3 here is CASSLVTGSKLFF. In DNA, the CDR3 is TGTGCCAGCAGCTTAGTCACAGGTAGTAAACTGTTCTTC.

The chain has TRBV19 and TRBJ2-1; 12 bases agree with TRBD2. In germline, CDR1 is LNHDA, CDR2 SQIVND (reference sequence). The CDR3 spans 18 residues. V trimming: 4 bases; J trimming: 1 base; junction bases outside the gene matches: 8. CDR3 DNA: TGTGCCAGTAGTAGGGCTAGCGGGAGGGGATTATCCTACAATGAGCAGTTCTTC. It is translated as CASSRASGRGLSYNEQFF. The variable domain in full, with the rest retrieved from reference TRBV19 and TRBJ2-1, is DGGITQSPKYLFRKEGQNVTLSCEQNLNHDAMYWYRQDPGQGLRLIYYSQIVNDFQKGDIAEGYSVSREKKESFPLTVTSAQKNPTAFYLCASSRASGRGLSYNEQFFGPGTRLTVL.

J is TRBJ1-1 and V is TRBV28, with a tentative D call TRBD1 (5 bases). Germline CDR1 reads MDHEN; CDR2 reads SYDVKM. The V end was cut by 6 bases, the J end by 1 base, with 15 bases between. CDR3 length equals 15 residues. Here the CDR3 reads CASRNMGLTNTEAFF. The CDR3 DNA reads TGTGCCAGCAGGAATATGGGGCTGACGAACACTGAAGCTTTCTTT.

V gene TRBV28 combines with J gene TRBJ1-1; TRBD1 is a possible D gene (5 bases). Trimming removed 7 bases at V and 1 base at J, with 10 bases between. Germline lookup yields CDR1 MDHEN and CDR2 SYDVKM. The CDR3 sequence is 13 residues long. CDR3 region: CASNRQRNTEAFF. The CDR3 nucleotides read TGTGCCAGCAACCGACAGAGGAACACTGAAGCTTTCTTT.

The J gene is TRBJ2-1, the V gene TRBV9, with 7 bases fitting TRBD2. The CDR3 runs to 16 residues. Looked up from germline, CDR1 is SGDLS and CDR2 is YYNGEE. V shed 0 bases and J 3 bases; nucleotides not matched to a gene: 6. In nucleotides, the CDR3 is TGTGCCAGCAGCGTAGGGATGGTAGCGGGCTACAATGAGCAGTTCTTC. Translating gives CASSVGMVAGYNEQFF.

The chain employs TRBV5-6 and TRBJ1-6; 8 bases map to TRBD1. Germline values: CDR1 SGHDT, CDR2 YYEEEE. With 2 bases clipped from V and 7 bases from J, the junction kept 8 bases outside the gene matches. The CDR3 consists of 16 residues. CDR3: CASSFLRTGLNSPLHF. As DNA, the CDR3 is TGTGCCAGCAGCTTCTTACGGACAGGGTTGAATTCACCCCTCCACTTT.

The chain is built from TRBV10-3 and TRBJ2-2; 8 nucleotides match TRBD2. With V trimmed by 7 bases and J by 4 bases, 5 bases remained unmatched. Germline lookup yields CDR1 ENHRY and CDR2 SYGVKD. This CDR3 is 14 amino acids long. The CDR3 sequence: CAIKRAGGTGELFF. The CDR3 DNA reads as TGTGCCATCAAAAGGGCGGGAGGCACCGGGGAGCTGTTTTTT.

This chain connects TRBV7-8 to TRBJ2-7; a weak D match, TRBD2 (6 bases). Germline V gives CDR1 SGHVS, CDR2 FQNEAQ. The CDR3 length is 13 residues. The V and J ends lost 5 bases and 6 bases respectively, with 14 bases between them. CDR3 region: CASSPEPGVEQYF. CDR3 nucleotides: TGTGCCAGCAGCCCAGAGCCGGGGGTCGAGCAGTACTTC.

This chain links TRBV5-4 with TRBJ2-1; 12 positions match TRBD2. V lost 4 bases to trimming and J lost 4 bases; unmatched junction nucleotides: 6. This CDR3 is built from 16 residues. Germline V gives CDR1 SGHNT, CDR2 YYREEE (reference sequence). DNA of the CDR3: TGTGCCAGCAGCGCCCGGACTAGCGGGACGTACAATGAGCAGTTCTTC. This codes for CASSARTSGTYNEQFF.

The chain couples TRBV30 to TRBJ1-1; TRBD1 agrees at 9 bases. The germline CDR1 and CDR2 sequences are GTSNPN and SVGIG (reference sequence). This CDR3 spans 16 amino acids. The junction had 13 bases not matched to a gene; V was cut back by 2 bases and J by 6 bases. CDR3 residues: CAWSSPSTQGAPEAFF. DNA of the CDR3: TGTGCCTGGAGTTCACCTTCTACACAGGGGGCTCCTGAAGCTTTCTTT.

The V call is TRBV6-5, the J call TRBJ2-7; D is ambiguous. V was shortened by 6 bases and J by 12 bases, with 24 bases between the two germline ends. Germline CDR1 MNHEY, CDR2 SVGAGI. The CDR3 has 14 amino acids. CDR3 sequence (DNA): TGTGCCAGCAGGGCCCTTGACCCCAGGTCGGTTTGGTACTTC. Protein: CASRALDPRSVWYF.

In this sample, this clone turned up once. The chain couples TRBV2 to TRBJ2-7, with 11 bases identical to TRBD2. This CDR3 contains 16 residues. J was trimmed by 4 bases and V by 4 bases; bases with no gene match: 9. Per germline, CDR1 SNHLY and CDR2 FYNNEI. CDR3 sequence (DNA): TGTGCCAGCAGTGTCGGGACTAGCGGAGTTGGTTACGAGCAGTACTTC. This gives the protein CASSVGTSGVGYEQYF. The whole variable domain, filled in from reference TRBV2 and TRBJ2-7, reads EPEVTQTPSHQVTQMGQEVILRCVPISNHLYFYWYRQILGQKVEFLVSFYNNEISEKSEIFDDQFSVERPDGSNFTLKIRSTKLEDSAMYFCASSVGTSGVGYEQYFGPGTRLTVT.

The chain is built from TRBV14 and TRBJ1-4; no definite D call. The ends were cut back, 2 bases at V and 3 bases at J, with 10 bases in the middle. Germline assignment: CDR1 SGHDN and CDR2 FVKESK. This CDR3 spans 15 amino acids. This chain's CDR3 is CASSQFRNSNEKLFF. For the CDR3, the DNA is TGTGCCAGCAGCCAATTCAGAAATTCTAATGAAAAACTGTTTTTT.

This clone has a single count. The rearrangement uses TRBV28 and TRBJ2-1; no clear D gene. This CDR3 contains 16 residues. V dropped 4 bases and J dropped 9 bases, with 22 bases sitting between them. Germline V lookup: CDR1 MDHEN, CDR2 SYDVKM. The CDR3 sequence is CASSSSTTLARSEQFF. The CDR3 coding sequence is TGTGCCAGCAGTTCGTCCACTACCCTCGCGCGGAGTGAGCAGTTCTTC.

CDR3 region: CASSYGRRVETQYF. The CDR3 nucleotides are TGTGCCAGCAGTTACGGGAGGAGGGTGGAGACCCAGTACTTC. The chain recombines TRBV6-5 with TRBJ2-5; D might be TRBD2 (6 bases). Trimming took 2 bases from V and 5 from J, leaving 12 bases between them. The length of the CDR3 is 14 residues. Germline values: CDR1 MNHEY, CDR2 SVGAGI.

The rearrangement uses TRBV5-6 and TRBJ1-1, with D possibly being TRBD1 (6 bases). Germline V lookup: CDR1 SGHDT, CDR2 YYEEEE. The CDR3 is 15 amino acids. Trimming shortened V by 4 bases and J by 2 bases, and 15 bases separated the two germline ends. The CDR3 sequence: CASSRRPGTNTEAFF. The CDR3 bases are TGTGCCAGCAGCCGGAGGCCAGGGACAAACACTGAAGCTTTCTTT.

V usage is TRBV5-1 and J usage is TRBJ2-1; the match to TRBD2 covers 9 bases. The length of the CDR3 is 15 residues. V was pared by 0 bases and J by 5 bases, with 3 bases of the junction left unmatched. Per the germline V gene, CDR1 is SGHRS and CDR2 is YFSETQ. CDR3 protein: CASSLVGGRDNEQFF. The CDR3 DNA follows: TGCGCCAGCAGCTTGGTGGGCGGGAGGGACAATGAGCAGTTCTTC.

V usage is TRBV4-1 and J usage is TRBJ2-1; 11 bases line up with TRBD2. The germline gives CDR1 MGHRA, CDR2 YSYEKL. V was clipped by 4 bases and J by 7 bases; unmatched bases: 6. The CDR3 length is 15 residues. The CDR3 coding sequence is TGCGCCAGCAGCCGCCTGGGACTAGCGGTAAATGAGCAGTTCTTC. It yields the protein CASSRLGLAVNEQFF.

The chain uses TRBV19 and TRBJ1-4; 7 positions match TRBD1. CDR1 and CDR2 from the germline V gene are LNHDA and SQIVND (reference sequence). Trimming took 7 bases from V and 8 from J; bases not matched to a gene: 10. The CDR3 covers 14 residues. CDR3 sequence (DNA): TGTGCCAGTACCGCCGACAGGGACGACGAAAAACTGTTTTTT. Translation: CASTADRDDEKLFF.

This rearrangement joins TRBV7-9 to TRBJ1-4, with TRBD1 matching 9 bases. CDR3 size: 15 residues. V shed 5 bases and J 8 bases; nucleotides not matched to a gene: 9. Germline CDR1 is SEHNR and CDR2 is FQNEAQ (reference sequence). The CDR3, as DNA: TGTGCCAGCAGCCCCACAGGGGGCCGGGGCGAAAAACTGTTTTTT. Protein product: CASSPTGGRGEKLFF.

The CDR3 DNA sequence: TGTGCCAGCAGTTTTACAGGGAGCTCCTATAATTCACCCCTCCACTTT. Translating gives CASSFTGSSYNSPLHF. V gene TRBV27 combines with J gene TRBJ1-6; a possible D gene is TRBD1 (6 bases). V was shortened by 3 bases and J by 0 bases, with 9 bases between the two germline ends. There are 16 residues in the CDR3. CDR1 and CDR2 (germline): MNHEY, SMNVEV (reference sequence).

The V gene is TRBV11-2, the J gene TRBJ2-7; 9 bases agree with TRBD2. Germline V gene lookup returns CDR1 SGHAT and CDR2 FQNNGV. The CDR3 runs to 15 residues. The V and J ends lost 0 bases and 4 bases, in that order; junction bases with no gene match: 4. CDR3 residues: CASSLEAGGPYEQYF. The CDR3 region has the DNA TGTGCCAGCAGCTTAGAGGCGGGAGGGCCGTACGAGCAGTACTTC.